A single sample is the source of the 30 T cell receptor beta chains below, sequenced in a study of regulatory T cells in long-lasting Graves disease. Researchers made TCR beta libraries by using iRepertoire HTBI primers and running Arm-PCR on CDR3 regions. MiXCR, applied by TCRdb to the multiplex PCR reads, yields one record per CDR3 protein. Of about 470,000 distinct CDR3 sequences in the sample, 20% to 25% are singletons; the top ten hold 7.1%. As to time point: persistent/refractory GD, antithyroid drugs over 5 years with positive TRAb. The TCR library used RNA extracted from PBMCs. Material: peripheral blood mononuclear cells (PBMCs), obtained when the disease was refractory, from a patient treated with antithyroid drugs. Every receptor here comes from a female donor with Graves disease.

This clonotype was seen ten or more times. This chain links TRBV20-1 with TRBJ1-1, with 9 bases identical to TRBD1. V gave up 5 bases and J gave up 3 bases; unmatched junction bases: 7. CDR3 size: 14 residues. Germline CDR1 is DFQATT and CDR2 is SNEGSKA (reference sequence). The CDR3 DNA reads as TGCAGTGCTCCCGACAGGGGGGCGCACACTGAAGCTTTCTTT. It specifies CSAPDRGAHTEAFF.

This clonotype was recorded many times. The chain carries TRBV28 and TRBJ2-7; 8 bases line up with TRBD2. CDR1 MDHEN and CDR2 SYDVKM come from the germline V gene. The CDR3 is made up of 14 amino acids. J lost 3 bases, V lost 4 bases, and 5 bases had no gene match. The CDR3 sequence: CASSSPGLVYEQYF. As DNA, the CDR3 is TGTGCCAGCAGTTCCCCGGGACTAGTCTACGAGCAGTACTTC. The variable domain in full, completed from reference TRBV28 and TRBJ2-7, reads DVKVTQSSRYLVKRTGEKVFLECVQDMDHENMFWYRQDPGLGLRLIYFSYDVKMKEKGDIPEGYSVSREKKERFSLILESASTNQTSMYLCASSSPGLVYEQYFGPGTRLTVT.

The J gene is TRBJ1-2, the V gene TRBV5-1, with a tentative D call TRBD1 (6 bases). Germline V CDR1 and CDR2: SGHRS, YFSETQ. The CDR3 is made up of 14 amino acids. Trimming shortened V by 0 bases and J by 6 bases, and 12 bases separated the two germline ends. This chain's CDR3 is CASSLGSGADGYTF. The CDR3, as DNA: TGCGCCAGCAGCTTGGGTTCGGGGGCAGATGGCTACACCTTC.

This clonotype was detected many times. This chain's CDR3 is CASSPNEKLFF. The CDR3 DNA sequence: TGTGCCAGCAGTCCAAATGAAAAACTGTTTTTT. The V call is TRBV28, the J call TRBJ1-4; D gene unclear. The germline V and J ends were trimmed by 5 bases and 5 bases, with 3 bases remaining between them. CDR1 is MDHEN and CDR2 is SYDVKM in the germline V gene. CDR3 length equals 11 residues.

This clonotype has ten or more counts. The V call is TRBV20-1, the J call TRBJ2-5, with 10 bases aligning to TRBD1. The CDR3 totals 16 residues. Germline CDR1 is DFQATT and CDR2 is SNEGSKA (reference sequence). The V gene end was trimmed by 0 bases and the J gene end by 2 bases; junction bases not matched to a gene: 6. Here the CDR3 DNA reads TGCAGTGCTAGAGAAACCCGGACAGGGGGTCAAGAGACCCAGTACTTC. Protein sequence: CSARETRTGGQETQYF.

The CDR3 bases are TGCGCCAGCAGCCAAGTTCCAGGAACAGATACGCAGTATTTT. Protein sequence: CASSQVPGTDTQYF. The chain links TRBV4-1 to TRBJ2-3; no clear D. CDR3 length: 14 residues. Germline V gene sequence: CDR1 MGHRA, CDR2 YSYEKL. Trimming pared 1 base from V and 3 bases from J, leaving 8 bases between.

This chain links TRBV24-1 with TRBJ2-5, with D tentatively TRBD1 or TRBD2 (5 bases each). Looked up from germline, CDR1 is KGHDR and CDR2 is SFDVKD. This CDR3 spans 17 amino acids. Trimming pared 3 bases from V and 4 bases from J, leaving 20 bases between. This CDR3 is CATSDGAWDGFGETQYF. The DNA of the CDR3 is TGTGCCACCAGTGATGGAGCTTGGGACGGCTTTGGAGAGACCCAGTACTTC.

V is TRBV5-1 and J is TRBJ1-1; D ambiguous. Trimming removed 0 bases at V and 6 bases at J, with 18 bases between. The CDR3 runs 16 residues. In germline, CDR1 is SGHRS, CDR2 YFSETQ. The CDR3 coding sequence is TGCGCCAGCAGCTTGGAAAACATGGATGTAGTAGCTGAAGCTTTCTTT. It yields the protein CASSLENMDVVAEAFF.

This clonotype was observed a handful of times. One junction end disagrees with the germline gene, perhaps due to a read error. The rearrangement joins TRBV7-7 to TRBJ2-5; no definite D call. Germline CDR1 and CDR2: SSHAT and FNYEAQ (reference sequence). The CDR3 contains 13 residues. CDR3 region: CASSSNHGETQYF. CDR3 DNA: TGTGCTAGCAGCTCCAACCATGGAGAGACCCAGTACTTC.

Of note for this clonotype: A far larger clone is just one base off, so this is likely a read error. The V and J genes are TRBV7-9 and TRBJ1-1; D unclear. Germline V gives CDR1 SEHNR, CDR2 FQNEAQ (reference sequence). This CDR3 has 13 amino acids. V was clipped by 2 bases and J by 1 base, with 5 bases between them. The CDR3 sequence is CASSLYKNTEAFF. In DNA form, the CDR3 reads TGTGCCAGCAGCTTATACAAGAACACTGAAGCTTTCTTT.

V usage is TRBV4-1 and J usage is TRBJ1-1; perhaps TRBD1 as D (5 bases). Trimming pared 1 base from V and 4 bases from J, leaving 13 bases between. CDR1 is MGHRA, CDR2 YSYEKL, per germline. The CDR3 contains 15 residues. Here the CDR3 reads CASSQVGRGRTEAFF. CDR3 nucleotide sequence: TGCGCCAGCAGCCAAGTGGGACGGGGTCGCACTGAAGCTTTCTTT.

The V gene is TRBV10-3, the J gene TRBJ1-1, with 7 bases matching TRBD1. CDR3 length: 14 amino acids. The V gene's germline CDR1 is ENHRY and CDR2 SYGVKD. The ends lost 2 bases at V and 5 bases at J; junction bases unmatched: 5. CDR3 DNA: TGTGCCATCAGTGAGCCTGGGACAGTGACTGAAGCTTTCTTT. Translated: CAISEPGTVTEAFF.

This clonotype came up many times. The J gene is TRBJ1-2, the V gene TRBV11-2; D is uncertain. CDR1 is SGHAT and CDR2 is FQNNGV in the germline V gene. The CDR3 is 15 residues long. Trimming left V 7 bases short and J 1 base short, with 16 bases between. The CDR3 region has the DNA TGTGCCAGCACACACTGGACCGAGGATAACTATGGCTACACCTTC. It encodes CASTHWTEDNYGYTF.

This clonotype was found a few times. The chain links TRBV11-3 to TRBJ2-1; tentative D call: TRBD2 (6 bases). Looked up from germline, CDR1 is SGHNT and CDR2 is YENEEA. This CDR3 comprises 13 residues. V was pared by 7 bases and J by 7 bases, with 14 bases between. CDR3 bases: TGTGCCAGCACCCCGGGACTCGGGAATGAGCAGTTCTTC. Its translation is CASTPGLGNEQFF. The full variable domain, with the rest looked up from reference TRBV11-3 and TRBJ2-1, is EAGVVQSPRYKIIEKKQPVAFWCNPISGHNTLYWYLQNLGQGPELLIRYENEEAVDDSQLPKDRFSAERLKGVDSTLKIQPAELGDSAVYLCASTPGLGNEQFFGPGTRLTVL.

This clonotype has only a few counts. The chain combines TRBV14 with TRBJ1-1; the D is unclear. The CDR3 spans 12 residues. Germline lookup yields CDR1 SGHDN and CDR2 FVKESK. Trimming shortened V by 3 bases and J by 10 bases, and 12 bases separated the two germline ends. The chain's CDR3 is CASSHLSDGAFF. The CDR3, as DNA: TGTGCCAGCAGCCACCTTTCCGACGGAGCTTTCTTT.

The chain carries TRBV19 and TRBJ1-3, with a tentative D call TRBD1 (5 bases). Trimming removed 6 bases from V and 0 bases from J, with 12 bases in between. Germline CDR1 is LNHDA and CDR2 is SQIVND (reference sequence). The CDR3 consists of 15 residues. CDR3 region: CASSDDRGSGNTIYF. The CDR3 nucleotides read TGTGCCAGTAGCGATGACAGAGGCTCTGGAAACACCATATATTTT.

This clonotype was counted at least ten times. V and J are TRBV11-3 and TRBJ1-1, with TRBD1 as a possible D gene (6 bases). Trimming took 6 bases from V and 0 from J, leaving 11 bases between them. The CDR3 spans 14 residues. Germline CDR1 is SGHNT and CDR2 is YENEEA. The CDR3, as DNA: TGTGCCAGCAGGTCAACAGGGATGAACACTGAAGCTTTCTTT. This sequence encodes CASRSTGMNTEAFF.

This clonotype has ten or more counts. The V and J genes are TRBV6-1 and TRBJ2-7; 9 nucleotides align to TRBD2. Looked up from germline, CDR1 is MNHNS and CDR2 is SASEGT. V was clipped by 3 bases and J by 3 bases; unmatched bases: 6. The CDR3 contains 15 residues. Here the CDR3 reads CASSDLAGTYYEQYF. The CDR3 region has the DNA TGTGCCAGCAGTGATCTAGCGGGAACCTACTACGAGCAGTACTTC.

The sample holds many counts of this clonotype. This chain uses TRBV28 with TRBJ1-1; no reliable D call. With 2 bases removed from V and 4 bases from J, the gap between germline ends came to 5 bases. This CDR3 comprises 12 residues. Germline values: CDR1 MDHEN, CDR2 SYDVKM. The CDR3 spells CASSLPVTEAFF. The CDR3 DNA follows: TGTGCCAGCAGTTTACCAGTCACTGAAGCTTTCTTT.

This clonotype came up many times. The CDR3 loop reads CASSPKTSGSYEQYF. The CDR3 region has the DNA TGTGCCAGCAGCCCCAAGACTAGCGGGAGCTACGAGCAGTACTTC. V and J are TRBV7-9 and TRBJ2-7, with TRBD2 identical over 12 bases. J was trimmed by 3 bases and V by 5 bases; bases with no gene match: 5. The length of the CDR3 is 15 residues. Germline lookup yields CDR1 SEHNR and CDR2 FQNEAQ (reference sequence).

This chain joins TRBV30 and TRBJ1-1; possible D gene TRBD1, 6 bases. CDR1 GTSNPN and CDR2 SVGIG come from the germline V gene (reference sequence). V was trimmed by 4 bases and J by 0 bases, leaving 9 bases between them. There are 13 residues in the CDR3. CDR3 DNA sequence: TGTGCCTGGATACGGACAGTGAACACTGAAGCTTTCTTT. Its protein product is CAWIRTVNTEAFF.

Concerning this clonotype: Since a much larger clone is just one base distant, this may be a read error. This chain joins TRBV2 and TRBJ2-5; the match to TRBD2 covers 8 bases. V lost 1 base, J lost 9 bases, and 10 bases stayed unmatched. CDR1 is SNHLY, CDR2 FYNNEI, per germline. The CDR3 spans 15 residues. In DNA form, the CDR3 reads TGTGCCAGCAGTGAAGGGGGGGGACTAGATTGGCCCCAGTACTTC. Residues: CASSEGGGLDWPQYF.

The chain couples TRBV28 to TRBJ2-3, with 8 bases lining up with TRBD1. Germline V gene lookup returns CDR1 MDHEN and CDR2 SYDVKM. CDR3 length equals 16 residues. V lost 3 bases, J lost 1 base, and 6 bases stayed unmatched. This CDR3 reads CASSFSRGLGTDTQYF. In DNA, the CDR3 is TGTGCCAGCAGTTTCTCCAGGGGGCTCGGCACAGATACGCAGTATTTT.

The genes are TRBV3-1 and TRBJ1-2, with a weak D call TRBD1 (6 bases). Trimming stripped 4 bases from V and 7 bases from J, with 25 bases between. The CDR3 is 17 residues long. Germline V gene data show CDR1 as LGHDT and CDR2 as YNNKEL (reference sequence). As DNA, the CDR3 is TGTGCCAGCAGCCGAGGACACGGACAGCCCGGGCCGGCTGGCTACACCTTC. Protein: CASSRGHGQPGPAGYTF.

In this sample, this clonotype turned up a few times. CDR3 sequence (DNA): TGTGCCAGCAGCTTACGGGAAAAATCACCCAACACTGAAGCTTTCTTT. Protein product: CASSLREKSPNTEAFF. The rearrangement uses TRBV7-8 and TRBJ1-1, with unresolved D. The CDR3 loop spans 16 amino acids. The germline V gene has CDR1 SGHVS and CDR2 FQNEAQ. V was pared by 2 bases and J by 2 bases, with 15 bases between.

A note on this clonotype: Here the CDR3 omits its conserved ending phenylalanine or tryptophan, so a read error is the likely source. DNA of the CDR3: TGTGCCAGCAGCCAGCCGGGACTAAGCACAGATACGCAGTATTCT. Translating gives CASSQPGLSTDTQYS. The J gene is TRBJ2-3, the V gene TRBV12-3 or TRBV12-4; 7 positions match TRBD2. The CDR3 is 15 amino acids. V lost 6 bases and J lost 0; bases outside the gene matches: 6.

This clonotype was seen at least ten times. Here the CDR3 reads CASSLGSVNEKLFF. For the CDR3, the DNA is TGCGCCAGCAGCCTGGGCAGCGTTAATGAAAAACTGTTTTTT. The chain is built from TRBV5-1 and TRBJ1-4; D is uncertain. The CDR3 contains 14 residues. Trimming stripped 4 bases from V and 4 bases from J, with 11 bases between. Looked up from germline, CDR1 is SGHRS and CDR2 is YFSETQ.

This clonotype was seen at least ten times. The chain joins TRBV27 to TRBJ1-6; 7 bases match TRBD1. CDR3 size: 15 residues. CDR1 and CDR2 (germline): MNHEY, SMNVEV (reference sequence). V lost 6 bases to trimming and J lost 5 bases; unmatched junction nucleotides: 7. The CDR3 spells CASSNRGADNSPLHF. The CDR3, as DNA: TGTGCCAGCAGCAACAGGGGCGCCGATAATTCACCCCTCCACTTT.

The chain's CDR3 is CSAGRSSGNTIYF. CDR3 DNA: TGCAGCGCAGGCCGGTCCTCTGGAAACACCATATATTTT. The gene calls are TRBV29-1 and TRBJ1-3; D not resolved. CDR3 length: 13 amino acids. Trimming shortened V by 7 bases and J by 0 bases, and 10 bases separated the two germline ends. Germline assignment: CDR1 SQVTM and CDR2 ANQGSEA.

The sample holds many counts of this clonotype. The CDR3 DNA reads as TGTGCCAGCAGCCTTGTATACACTGAAGCTTTCTTT. This translates into CASSLVYTEAFF. J is TRBJ1-1 and V is TRBV5-5; no firm D call. Trimming removed 4 bases at V and 3 bases at J, with 7 bases between. Per the germline V gene, CDR1 is SGHKS and CDR2 is YYEKEE (reference sequence). The CDR3 is 12 residues long.